This TCR beta chain was obtained from a study of chemoradiotherapy in HPV16-positive cancers. Study-wide results and limits: During treatment, candidate HPV-specific clones and E7-related motifs expanded in tumor.

Assay: immunoSEQ multiplex PCR; the TCRdb copy retains only in-frame clones and omits some. The table lists some 12,000 clones, more than 60% of them singletons. The CDR3 totals 15 residues. From germline, CDR1 is MNHEY and CDR2 SVGAGI. V was pared by 0 bases and J by 2 bases, with 9 bases between. Concerning this clone itself: Antigen: not known.

This material was obtained from a patient who underwent chemoradiotherapy. V usage is TRBV6-5 and J usage is TRBJ2-3, with D possibly TRBD2 on 5 matching bases. This receptor was obtained from a human donor with HPV-associated anogenital cancer. CDR3 DNA: TGTGCCAGCAGTTACTCGGAGCGGACCACAGATACGCAGTATTTT. Translation gives CASSYSERTTDTQYF.